This TCR beta chain derives from a study of T cells after yellow fever vaccination. Regarding the study as a whole: The secondary response was weaker, and its peak arrived faster, on day 5 versus 15. Contaminants from the bulk population, in the form of abundant clonotypes, could be found in FACS-sorted repertoires. Subsequent to the booster, the majority of primary-vaccination clones reappeared (96% CD4, 85% to 90% CD8).

The V and J ends lost 1 base and 1 base respectively, with 10 bases between them. The CDR3 has 15 amino acids. Germline V gives CDR1 MNHEY, CDR2 SVGAGI. Universal primer sites and UMIs were introduced during 5'RACE template-switching synthesis of TCR cDNA. From the 5' RACE reads, TCRdb called clonotypes with MiXCR, one entry per CDR3 protein. The sample has a few hundred thousand distinct CDR3 sequences, more than 8.5% seen once. On this clonotype itself: The antigen is unknown.

This chain connects TRBV6-5 to TRBJ1-2, with TRBD1 as a possible D gene (5 bases). This TCR was recovered from a man younger than 35 who received the YFV17D yellow fever vaccine. Sequencing used PBMCs, obtained on the day of the first yellow fever vaccination. The CDR3 reads CASSYWGDLNYGYTF. The CDR3 nucleotides are TGTGCCAGCAGTTACTGGGGGGACCTTAACTATGGCTACACCTTC.